This T cell receptor beta chain was sequenced during a study of blood T cell repertoires in COVID-19. Study overall: Samples came from the United States, Italy and Spain, spanning acute and convalescent COVID-19. In each case, the material was cDNA or gDNA derived from T cells, B-cell-depleted T cells, or PBMCs.

Original processing methods: Reference gene primer amplification gave nucleated cell count estimates. The protocol was immunoSEQ multiplex PCR, while the TCRdb copy is restricted to in-frame clones and leaves out a portion. V and J calls and clone size come straight from that table; D and trimming were deduced from the DNA. The profile covers more than 65,000 clones, with around 80% appearing a single time and roughly 20% taken by the ten largest. The CDR3 consists of 16 residues. Unmatched junction bases numbered 6, after V lost 2 bases and J lost 5 bases. Germline V lookup: CDR1 KGHSH, CDR2 LQKENI.

Material: peripheral blood. This TCR came from an elderly woman with active or convalescent COVID-19. V gene TRBV18 combines with J gene TRBJ2-1, with 10 positions matching TRBD1. Here the CDR3 reads CASSPNVGTGDNEQFF. CDR3 nucleotide sequence: TGTGCCAGCTCACCAAATGTCGGGACAGGGGACAATGAGCAGTTCTTC.